The present T cell receptor beta chain was sequenced within a study of neoadjuvant nivolumab and ipilimumab in lung cancer (TCRdb year 2020). For the study in its entirety: Nivolumab was given at 3 mg/kg intravenously on days 1, 15 and 29, and the combination arm added ipilimumab 1 mg/kg on day 1 only. For each study arm, the primary endpoint of the trial was the rate of major pathologic response (MPR) in the intention-to-treat population. Matched pretherapy and resected tumor pairs were analyzed for seven patients: four treated with nivolumab and three with nivolumab plus ipilimumab. A total of roughly 45 patients with operable NSCLC were treated in the trial, with about 23 randomized to nivolumab monotherapy and roughly 20 randomized to nivolumab plus ipilimumab. The study compared TCR repertoires in pretherapy (baseline) peripheral blood with TCR repertoires in tumors resected at surgery after neoadjuvant immune checkpoint blockade. The research as a whole found: Resected tumors had greater TCR richness and clonality than tumor-adjacent uninvolved lung, and increases were observed in more dual-therapy-treated tumors. A small number of samples underwent TCR sequencing. From pretherapy to surgery, tumor T-cell richness and clonality increased in three of three dual-therapy tumors but in only two of four nivolumab-treated tumors. No significant correlation was found between TCR clonality and pathologic tumor regression, and only one major-pathologic-response sample was available for the clonality analysis. Richness in tumors resected after neoadjuvant therapy showed a positive correlation with pretherapy blood TCR richness (Spearman R = 0.82).

Interpreted using the paper, the time point label stands for: at surgical resection after neoadjuvant nivolumab +/- ipilimumab. The samples were taken from NEOSTAR, a phase 2 randomized trial in operable NSCLC that tested neoadjuvant nivolumab or nivolumab plus ipilimumab, followed by surgery. Uninvolved lung adjacent to the tumor was collected at resection and used as a matched non-tumor comparison for the TCR repertoires of resected tumors. A single count supports this clone. The antigen this receptor binds is unknown. The sample holds no much larger clone one base away, and base qualities are not on file. Germline trimming amounts to 5 bases on V and 9 bases on J, with 9 as the count of junction bases outside the gene matches. CDR1 and CDR2, looked up from the germline V gene (reference sequence), are LNHDA and SQIVND. Inclusive of the bounding cysteine and phenylalanine, the CDR3 is 14 residues long. The sequence is cut down to CDR3 DNA, 42 bases in frame from base 1.

Libraries were built with the immunoSEQ multiplex PCR assay. The authors processed their data as follows. Repertoires were summarized by richness and clonality, and significantly expanded and contracted clones were identified between pre- and post-therapy samples. Drawn from immuneACCESS, this table holds only the in-frame rearrangements with V and J called that TCRdb kept. Clones are partly lost; checked studies trace under half to an unresolved V gene and leave the rest unexplained. That table is the source of V, J and clone size, and D and trimming were worked out from the DNA. The sample table lists about 4,700 clones, more than 60% of them with a count of one. The ten largest clonotypes hold 3.3% of the sample.

The chain was built from TRBV19 and TRBJ2-1; 8 central nucleotides agree with TRBD2. This clonotype was sampled from an adult with non-small cell lung cancer. Some clones in this sample may be carry-over from other donors' samples. The material sequenced was normal lung tissue adjacent to the tumor, taken after neoadjuvant nivolumab, alone or with ipilimumab, at or shortly before surgery. The nucleotide sequence reads TGTGCCAGTAGTGCACTAGCGGCTAGGGGTGAGCAGTTCTTC. It codes for CASSALAARGEQFF. The CDR3 plus the reference TRBV19 and TRBJ2-1 genes for the other parts give the full variable domain: DGGITQSPKYLFRKEGQNVTLSCEQNLNHDAMYWYRQDPGQGLRLIYYSQIVNDFQKGDIAEGYSVSREKKESFPLTVTSAQKNPTAFYLCASSALAARGEQFFGPGTRLTVL.